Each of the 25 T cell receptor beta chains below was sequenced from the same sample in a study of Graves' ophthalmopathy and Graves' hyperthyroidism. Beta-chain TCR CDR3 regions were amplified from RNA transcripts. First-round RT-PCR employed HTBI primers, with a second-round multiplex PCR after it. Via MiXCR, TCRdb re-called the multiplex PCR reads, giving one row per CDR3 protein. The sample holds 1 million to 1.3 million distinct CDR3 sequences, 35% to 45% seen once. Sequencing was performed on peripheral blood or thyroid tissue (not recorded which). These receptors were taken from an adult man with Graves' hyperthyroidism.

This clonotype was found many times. This CDR3 reads CASSDGPSSPRQYF. Here the CDR3 DNA reads TGTGCCAGCAGTGATGGTCCTTCTAGCCCTCGCCAGTACTTC. The chain combines TRBV2 with TRBJ2-5; D may be TRBD2 (5 bases). The V gene's germline CDR1 is SNHLY and CDR2 FYNNEI. Trimming shortened V by 3 bases and J by 10 bases, and 18 bases separated the two germline ends. This CDR3 is 14 amino acids long.

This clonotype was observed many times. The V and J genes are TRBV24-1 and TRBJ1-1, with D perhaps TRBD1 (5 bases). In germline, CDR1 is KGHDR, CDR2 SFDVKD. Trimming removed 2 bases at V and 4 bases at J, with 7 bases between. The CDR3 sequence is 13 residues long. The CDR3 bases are TGTGCCACCAGTGATTCTCAGGGCACTGAAGCTTTCTTT. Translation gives CATSDSQGTEAFF.

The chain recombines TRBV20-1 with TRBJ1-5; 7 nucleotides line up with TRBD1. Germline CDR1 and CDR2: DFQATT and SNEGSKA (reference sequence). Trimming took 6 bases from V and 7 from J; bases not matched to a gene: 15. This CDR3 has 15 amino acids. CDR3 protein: CSASEGTEREQPQHF. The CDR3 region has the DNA TGCAGTGCCAGCGAAGGGACAGAGAGAGAACAGCCCCAGCATTTT.

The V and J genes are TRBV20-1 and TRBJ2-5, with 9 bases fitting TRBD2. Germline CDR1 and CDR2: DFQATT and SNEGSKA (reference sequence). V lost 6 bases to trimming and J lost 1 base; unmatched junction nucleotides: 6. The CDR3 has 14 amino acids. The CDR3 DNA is TGCAGTGCCCCAGCGGGAGGCCCCCAAGAGACCCAGTACTTC. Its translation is CSAPAGGPQETQYF.

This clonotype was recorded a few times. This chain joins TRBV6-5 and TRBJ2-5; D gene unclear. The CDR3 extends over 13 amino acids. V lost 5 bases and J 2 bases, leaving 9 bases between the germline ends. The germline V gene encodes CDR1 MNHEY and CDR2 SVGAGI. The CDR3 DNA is TGTGCCAGCAGTGAAGGGTCTCAAGAGACCCAGTACTTC. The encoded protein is CASSEGSQETQYF.

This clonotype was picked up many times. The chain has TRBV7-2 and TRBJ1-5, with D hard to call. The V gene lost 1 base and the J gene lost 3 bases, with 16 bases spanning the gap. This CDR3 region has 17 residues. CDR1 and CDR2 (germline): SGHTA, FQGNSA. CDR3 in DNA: TGTGCCAGCAGCTTAGAAGCTTCGCGTCTCTTCAATCAGCCCCAGCATTTT. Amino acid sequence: CASSLEASRLFNQPQHF.

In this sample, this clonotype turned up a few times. The CDR3 spells CSAPPWDRGFGEQYF. CDR3 coding DNA: TGCAGTGCTCCCCCCTGGGACAGGGGGTTCGGCGAGCAGTACTTC. This chain links TRBV20-1 with TRBJ2-7; TRBD1 aligns across 11 bases. V shed 5 bases and J 6 bases; nucleotides not matched to a gene: 12. The CDR3 totals 15 residues. Germline CDR1 DFQATT, CDR2 SNEGSKA (reference sequence).

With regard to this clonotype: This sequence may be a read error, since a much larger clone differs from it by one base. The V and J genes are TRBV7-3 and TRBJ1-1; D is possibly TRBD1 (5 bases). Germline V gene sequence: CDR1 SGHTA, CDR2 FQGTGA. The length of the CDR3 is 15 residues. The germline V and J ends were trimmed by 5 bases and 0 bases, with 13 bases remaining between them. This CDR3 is CASSRQAGLNTEAFF. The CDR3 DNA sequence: TGTGCCAGCAGCCGCCAGGCAGGGTTGAACACTGAAGCTTTCTTT. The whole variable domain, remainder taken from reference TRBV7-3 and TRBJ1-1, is GAGVSQTPSNKVTEKGKYVELRCDPISGHTALYWYRQSLGQGPEFLIYFQGTGAADDSGLPNDRFFAVRPEGSVSTLKIQRTERGDSAVYLCASSRQAGLNTEAFFGQGTRLTVV.

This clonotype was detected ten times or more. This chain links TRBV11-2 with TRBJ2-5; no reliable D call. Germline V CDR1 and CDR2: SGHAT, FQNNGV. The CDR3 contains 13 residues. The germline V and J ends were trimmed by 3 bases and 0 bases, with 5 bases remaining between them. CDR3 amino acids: CASSFGYQETQYF. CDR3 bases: TGTGCCAGCAGCTTTGGCTACCAAGAGACCCAGTACTTC.

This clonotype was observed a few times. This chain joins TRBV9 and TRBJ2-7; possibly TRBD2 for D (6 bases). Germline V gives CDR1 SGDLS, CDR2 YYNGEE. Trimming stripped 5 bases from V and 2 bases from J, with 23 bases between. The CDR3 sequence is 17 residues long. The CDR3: CASRDSNREAVTYEQYF. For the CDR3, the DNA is TGTGCCAGCAGAGACTCGAATAGGGAGGCAGTCACCTACGAGCAGTACTTC. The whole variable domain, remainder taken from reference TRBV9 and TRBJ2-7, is DSGVTQTPKHLITATGQRVTLRCSPRSGDLSVYWYQQSLDQGLQFLIQYYNGEERAKGNILERFSAQQFPDLHSELNLSSLELGDSALYFCASRDSNREAVTYEQYFGPGTRLTVT.

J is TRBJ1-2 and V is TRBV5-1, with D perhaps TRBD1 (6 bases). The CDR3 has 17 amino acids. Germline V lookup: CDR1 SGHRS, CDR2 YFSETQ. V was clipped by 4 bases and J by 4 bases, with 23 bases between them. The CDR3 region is CASSEQGGLLDGYGYTF. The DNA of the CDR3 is TGCGCCAGCAGCGAACAGGGAGGGCTACTAGACGGCTATGGCTACACCTTC.

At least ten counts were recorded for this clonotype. The CDR3 loop is CASRKQGAAGNTIYF. The CDR3 DNA sequence: TGTGCCAGCAGAAAACAGGGGGCAGCTGGAAACACCATATATTTT. The chain uses TRBV25-1 and TRBJ1-3; 9 bases map to TRBD1. The CDR3 extends over 15 amino acids. The V gene's germline CDR1 is MGHDK and CDR2 SYGVNS. The junction had 5 bases not matched to a gene; V was cut back by 6 bases and J by 2 bases.

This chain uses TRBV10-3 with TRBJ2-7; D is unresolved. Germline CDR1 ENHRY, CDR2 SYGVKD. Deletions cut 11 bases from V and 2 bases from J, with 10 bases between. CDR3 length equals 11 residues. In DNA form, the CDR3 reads TGTGCCGGATTTATCCCCTACGAGCAGTACTTC. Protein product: CAGFIPYEQYF.

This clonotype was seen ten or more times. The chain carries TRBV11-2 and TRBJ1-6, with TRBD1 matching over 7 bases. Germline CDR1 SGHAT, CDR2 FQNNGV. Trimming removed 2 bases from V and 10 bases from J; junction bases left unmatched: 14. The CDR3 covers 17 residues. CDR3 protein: CASSLLPSSQGRSPLHF. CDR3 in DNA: TGTGCCAGCAGCTTATTACCATCATCACAGGGGAGATCACCCCTCCACTTT.

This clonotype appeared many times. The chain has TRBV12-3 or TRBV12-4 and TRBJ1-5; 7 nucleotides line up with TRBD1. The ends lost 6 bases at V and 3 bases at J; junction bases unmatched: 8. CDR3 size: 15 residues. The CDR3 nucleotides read TGTGCCAGCAGACAGGGGAGCGATGTCAATCAGCCCCAGCATTTT. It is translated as CASRQGSDVNQPQHF.

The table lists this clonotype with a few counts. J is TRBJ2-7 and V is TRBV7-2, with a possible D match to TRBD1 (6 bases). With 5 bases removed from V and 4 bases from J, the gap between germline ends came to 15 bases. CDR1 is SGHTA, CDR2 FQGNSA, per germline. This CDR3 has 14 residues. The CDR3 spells CASSRPGHQYEQYF. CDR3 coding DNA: TGTGCCAGCAGCCGACCGGGACACCAATACGAGCAGTACTTC.

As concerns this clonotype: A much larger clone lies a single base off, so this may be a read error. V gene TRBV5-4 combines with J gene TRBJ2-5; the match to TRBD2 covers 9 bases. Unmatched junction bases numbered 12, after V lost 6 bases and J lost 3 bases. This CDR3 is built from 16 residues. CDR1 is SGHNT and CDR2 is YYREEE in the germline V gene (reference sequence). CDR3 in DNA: TGTGCCAGCACCGATTCAGCTAGCGGGACGAAAGAGACCCAGTACTTC. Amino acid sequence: CASTDSASGTKETQYF.

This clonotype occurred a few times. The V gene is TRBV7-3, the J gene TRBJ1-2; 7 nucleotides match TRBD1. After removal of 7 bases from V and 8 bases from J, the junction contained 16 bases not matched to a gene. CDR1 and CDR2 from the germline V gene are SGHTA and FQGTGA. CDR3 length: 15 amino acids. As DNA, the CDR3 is TGTGCCAGCAAAGAAACAGGGGCCCACTCCCAAGGCTACACCTTC. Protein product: CASKETGAHSQGYTF.

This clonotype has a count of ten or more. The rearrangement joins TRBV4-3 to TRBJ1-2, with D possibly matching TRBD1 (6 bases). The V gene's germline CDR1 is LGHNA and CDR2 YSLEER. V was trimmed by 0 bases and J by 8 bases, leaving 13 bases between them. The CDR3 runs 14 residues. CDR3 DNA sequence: TGCGCCAGCAGCCAAGAACACACAGGGTTCGGCTACACCTTC. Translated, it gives CASSQEHTGFGYTF.

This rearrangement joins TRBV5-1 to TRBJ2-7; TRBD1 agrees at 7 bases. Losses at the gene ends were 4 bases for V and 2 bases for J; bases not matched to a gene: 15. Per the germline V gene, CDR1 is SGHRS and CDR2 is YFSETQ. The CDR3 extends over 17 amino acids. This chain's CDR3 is CASSPDGWGTEAYEQYF. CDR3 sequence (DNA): TGCGCCAGCAGCCCCGATGGATGGGGGACAGAAGCCTACGAGCAGTACTTC.

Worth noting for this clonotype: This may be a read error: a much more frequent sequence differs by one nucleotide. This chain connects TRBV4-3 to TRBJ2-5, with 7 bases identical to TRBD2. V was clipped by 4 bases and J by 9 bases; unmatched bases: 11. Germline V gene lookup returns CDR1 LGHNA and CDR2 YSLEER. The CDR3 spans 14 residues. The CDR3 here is CASSPHRLAEAQYF. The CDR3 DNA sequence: TGCGCCAGCAGCCCCCACAGGCTAGCGGAGGCCCAGTACTTC.

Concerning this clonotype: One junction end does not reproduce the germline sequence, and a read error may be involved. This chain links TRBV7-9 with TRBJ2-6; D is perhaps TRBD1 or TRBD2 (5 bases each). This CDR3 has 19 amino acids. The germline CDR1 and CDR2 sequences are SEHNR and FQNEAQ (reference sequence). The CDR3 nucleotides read TGCGCCAGCAGCCAAGGGGTGTCCGGGACCGACTCTGGGGCCAACGTCCTGACTTTC. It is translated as CASSQGVSGTDSGANVLTF.

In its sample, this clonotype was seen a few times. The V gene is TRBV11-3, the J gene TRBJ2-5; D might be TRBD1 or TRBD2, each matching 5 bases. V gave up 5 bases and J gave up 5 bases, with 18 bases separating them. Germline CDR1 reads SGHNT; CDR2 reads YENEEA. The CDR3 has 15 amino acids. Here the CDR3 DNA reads TGTGCCAGCAGCCCCAATGGGGGTATCGGGGAGACCCAGTACTTC. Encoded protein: CASSPNGGIGETQYF. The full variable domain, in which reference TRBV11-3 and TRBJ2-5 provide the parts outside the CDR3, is EAGVVQSPRYKIIEKKQPVAFWCNPISGHNTLYWYLQNLGQGPELLIRYENEEAVDDSQLPKDRFSAERLKGVDSTLKIQPAELGDSAVYLCASSPNGGIGETQYFGPGTRLLVL.

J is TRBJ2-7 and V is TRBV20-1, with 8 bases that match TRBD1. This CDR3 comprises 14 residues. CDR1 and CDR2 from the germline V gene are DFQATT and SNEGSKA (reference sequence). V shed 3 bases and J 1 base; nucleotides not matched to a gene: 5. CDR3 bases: TGCAGTGCTAGGTGGCAGGGGGCATCCTACGAGCAGTACTTC. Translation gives CSARWQGASYEQYF.

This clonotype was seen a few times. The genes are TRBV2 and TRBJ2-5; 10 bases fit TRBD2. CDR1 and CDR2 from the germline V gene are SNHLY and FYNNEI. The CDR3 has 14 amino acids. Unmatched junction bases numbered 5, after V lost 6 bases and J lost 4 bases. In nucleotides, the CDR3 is TGTGCCAGCAGCGGTCGACTAGCGGGAGAGACCCAGTACTTC. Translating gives CASSGRLAGETQYF. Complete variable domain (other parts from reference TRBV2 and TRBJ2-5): EPEVTQTPSHQVTQMGQEVILRCVPISNHLYFYWYRQILGQKVEFLVSFYNNEISEKSEIFDDQFSVERPDGSNFTLKIRSTKLEDSAMYFCASSGRLAGETQYFGPGTRLLVL.